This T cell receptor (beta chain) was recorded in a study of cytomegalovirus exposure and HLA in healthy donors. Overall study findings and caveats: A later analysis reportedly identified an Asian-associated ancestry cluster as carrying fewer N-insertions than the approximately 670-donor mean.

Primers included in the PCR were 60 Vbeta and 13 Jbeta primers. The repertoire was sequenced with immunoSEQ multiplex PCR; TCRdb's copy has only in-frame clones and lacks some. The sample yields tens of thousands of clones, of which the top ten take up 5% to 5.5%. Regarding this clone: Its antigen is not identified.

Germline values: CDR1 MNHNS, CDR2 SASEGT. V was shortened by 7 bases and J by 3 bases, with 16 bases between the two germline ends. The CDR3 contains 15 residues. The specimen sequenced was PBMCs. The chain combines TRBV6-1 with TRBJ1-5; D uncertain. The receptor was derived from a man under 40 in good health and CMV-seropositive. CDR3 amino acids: CASTTPPGLNQPQHF. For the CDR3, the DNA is TGTGCCAGCACCACCCCCCCAGGTCTCAATCAGCCCCAGCATTTT.